The clone carrying this TCR beta chain was counted many times. Its target is unknown. The germline V gene has CDR1 LNHNV and CDR2 YYDKDF (reference sequence). Trimming cost V 4 bases and J 4 bases, with 13 bases left between them. The CDR3 has 14 amino acids. The beta constant-region primer was an equimolar mix of two oligonucleotides covering TRBC1 and TRBC2. The ligated cDNA underwent four PCR rounds using SP2 and nested alpha and beta constant-region primers. TCRdb reanalysed the UMI-ligation and nested PCR reads using MiXCR and keeps one entry per CDR3 protein. The table includes some 83,000 distinct CDR3 sequences, 13% detected once. This sample was taken from a study of naive and memory T cell subsets. Cells stained for CD3, CD4, CD8, CD45RA, CD27 and viability were sorted into four CD45RA/CD27 subsets. Study-wide findings and caveats: Over 95% of naive TCR sequences appeared only once, unlike memory subsets. Between naive and memory subsets, TCR abundance power law exponents differed.

The chain recombines TRBV15 with TRBJ1-2; a possible D gene is TRBD1 (5 bases). The origin of this receptor is a human donor in good health. The sample was central memory CD4+ T cells from blood. For the CDR3, the DNA is TGTGCCACCAGCACCCGGACAAGTGGCTATGGCTACACCTTC. Its translation: CATSTRTSGYGYTF.